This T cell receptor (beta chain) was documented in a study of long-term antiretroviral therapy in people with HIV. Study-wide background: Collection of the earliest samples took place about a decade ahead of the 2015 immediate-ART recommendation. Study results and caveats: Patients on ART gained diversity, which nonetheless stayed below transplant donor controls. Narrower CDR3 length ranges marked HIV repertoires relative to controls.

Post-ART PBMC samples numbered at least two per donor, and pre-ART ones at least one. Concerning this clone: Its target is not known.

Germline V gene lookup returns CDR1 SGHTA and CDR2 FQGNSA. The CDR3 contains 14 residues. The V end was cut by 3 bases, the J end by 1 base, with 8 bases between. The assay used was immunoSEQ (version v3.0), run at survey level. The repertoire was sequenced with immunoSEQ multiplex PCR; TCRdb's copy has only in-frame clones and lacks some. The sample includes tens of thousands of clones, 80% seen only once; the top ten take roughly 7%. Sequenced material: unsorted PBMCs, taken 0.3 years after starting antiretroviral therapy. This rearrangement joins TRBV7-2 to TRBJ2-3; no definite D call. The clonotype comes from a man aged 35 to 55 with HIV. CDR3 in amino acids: CASSFSQGTDTQYF. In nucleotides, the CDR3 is TGTGCCAGCAGCTTCTCCCAGGGCACAGATACGCAGTATTTT.